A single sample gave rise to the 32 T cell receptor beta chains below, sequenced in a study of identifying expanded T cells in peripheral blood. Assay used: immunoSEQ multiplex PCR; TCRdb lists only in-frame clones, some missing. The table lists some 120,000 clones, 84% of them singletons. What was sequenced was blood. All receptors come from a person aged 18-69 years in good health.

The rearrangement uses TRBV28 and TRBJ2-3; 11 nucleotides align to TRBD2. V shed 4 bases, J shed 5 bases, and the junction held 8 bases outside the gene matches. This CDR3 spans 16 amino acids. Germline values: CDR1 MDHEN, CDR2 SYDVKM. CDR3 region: CASSSSSGGKRDTQYF. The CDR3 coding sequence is TGTGCCAGCAGTTCGTCTAGCGGGGGGAAACGAGATACGCAGTATTTT.

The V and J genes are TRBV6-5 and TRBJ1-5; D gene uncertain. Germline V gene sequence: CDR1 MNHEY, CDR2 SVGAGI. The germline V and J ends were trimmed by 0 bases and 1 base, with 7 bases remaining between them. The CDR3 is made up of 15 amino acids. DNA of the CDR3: TGTGCCAGCAGTTACTCGTTAGGGAGCAATCAGCCCCAGCATTTT. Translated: CASSYSLGSNQPQHF.

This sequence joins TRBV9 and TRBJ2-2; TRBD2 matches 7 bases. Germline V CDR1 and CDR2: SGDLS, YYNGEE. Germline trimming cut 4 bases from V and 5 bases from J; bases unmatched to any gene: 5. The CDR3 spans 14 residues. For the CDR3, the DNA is TGTGCCAGCAGCTCCGGGGGGTTTACCGGGGAGCTGTTTTTT. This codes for CASSSGGFTGELFF.

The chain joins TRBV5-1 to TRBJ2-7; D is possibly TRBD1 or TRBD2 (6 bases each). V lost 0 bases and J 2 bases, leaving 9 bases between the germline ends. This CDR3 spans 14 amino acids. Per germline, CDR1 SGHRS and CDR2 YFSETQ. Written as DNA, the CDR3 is TGCGCCAGCAGCTTGGGGGGGGCCCCCTACGAGCAGTACTTC. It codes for CASSLGGAPYEQYF.

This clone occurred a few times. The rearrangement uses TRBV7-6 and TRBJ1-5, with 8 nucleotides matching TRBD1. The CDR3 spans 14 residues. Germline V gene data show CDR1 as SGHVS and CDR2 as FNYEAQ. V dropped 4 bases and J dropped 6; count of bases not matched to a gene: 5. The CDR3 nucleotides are TGTGCCAGCAGCTCCTTGACAGGGGTTCAGCCCCAGCATTTT. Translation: CASSSLTGVQPQHF.

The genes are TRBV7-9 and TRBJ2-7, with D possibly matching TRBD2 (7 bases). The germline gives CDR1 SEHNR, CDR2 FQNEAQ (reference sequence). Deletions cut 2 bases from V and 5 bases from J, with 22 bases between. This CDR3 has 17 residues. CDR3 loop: CASSLWPPRGALNEQYF. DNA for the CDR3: TGTGCCAGCAGCTTATGGCCCCCTCGGGGGGCGTTGAACGAGCAGTACTTC. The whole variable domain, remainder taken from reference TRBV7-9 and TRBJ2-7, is DTGVSQNPRHKITKRGQNVTFRCDPISEHNRLYWYRQTLGQGPEFLTYFQNEAQLEKSRLLSDRFSAERPKGSFSTLEIQRTEQGDSAMYLCASSLWPPRGALNEQYFGPGTRLTVT.

The CDR3 loop is CASILGGGNTEAFF. CDR3 DNA: TGTGCCAGCATCCTCGGAGGAGGGAACACTGAAGCTTTCTTT. The J gene is TRBJ1-1, the V gene TRBV6-6; D gene uncertain. The length of the CDR3 is 14 residues. The V gene's germline CDR1 is MNHNY and CDR2 SVGAGI (reference sequence). V lost 7 bases and J lost 1, with 13 bases in between.

CDR3 coding DNA: TGTGCCAGCAGCTTGGCCGTGGGGGGTTATGAAAAACTGTTTTTT. Encoded protein: CASSLAVGGYEKLFF. V is TRBV5-5 and J is TRBJ1-4; a possible D gene is TRBD1 (5 bases). The V end lost 0 bases, the J end lost 6 bases, and 12 bases lay between the germline ends. The germline gives CDR1 SGHKS, CDR2 YYEKEE (reference sequence). The CDR3 sequence is 15 residues long.

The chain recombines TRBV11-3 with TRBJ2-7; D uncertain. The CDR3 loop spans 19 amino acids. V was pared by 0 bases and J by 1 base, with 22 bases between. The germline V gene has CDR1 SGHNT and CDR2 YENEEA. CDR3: CASSLDTWQSPSTSYEQYF. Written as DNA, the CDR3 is TGTGCCAGCAGCTTAGATACGTGGCAGTCCCCGTCCACATCCTACGAGCAGTACTTC.

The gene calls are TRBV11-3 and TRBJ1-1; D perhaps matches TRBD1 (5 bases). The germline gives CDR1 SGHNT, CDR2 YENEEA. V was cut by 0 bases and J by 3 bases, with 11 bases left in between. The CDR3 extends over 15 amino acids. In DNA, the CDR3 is TGTGCCAGCAGCTTAGATGGGACGGCGGACACTGAAGCTTTCTTT. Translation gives CASSLDGTADTEAFF.

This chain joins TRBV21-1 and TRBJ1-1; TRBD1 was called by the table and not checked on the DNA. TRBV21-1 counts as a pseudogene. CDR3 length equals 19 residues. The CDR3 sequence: CASSKENLYLGGIGTEAFF. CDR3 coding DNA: TGTGCCAGCAGCAAGGAGAACCTATACTTAGGGGGTATAGGGACTGAAGCTTTCTTT.

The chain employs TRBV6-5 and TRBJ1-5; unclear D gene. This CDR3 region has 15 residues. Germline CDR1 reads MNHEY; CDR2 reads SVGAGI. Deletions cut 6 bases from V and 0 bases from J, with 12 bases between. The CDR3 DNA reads TGTGCCAGCAGGTCCGGGTTCGGTAGCAATCAGCCCCAGCATTTT. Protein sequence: CASRSGFGSNQPQHF.

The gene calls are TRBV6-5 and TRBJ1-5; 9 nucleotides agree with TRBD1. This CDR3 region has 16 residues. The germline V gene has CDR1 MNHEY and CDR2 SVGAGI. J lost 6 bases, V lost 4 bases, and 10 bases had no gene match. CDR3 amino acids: CASSSKTGGWGQPQHF. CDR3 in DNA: TGTGCCAGCAGTTCCAAAACAGGGGGCTGGGGTCAGCCCCAGCATTTT.

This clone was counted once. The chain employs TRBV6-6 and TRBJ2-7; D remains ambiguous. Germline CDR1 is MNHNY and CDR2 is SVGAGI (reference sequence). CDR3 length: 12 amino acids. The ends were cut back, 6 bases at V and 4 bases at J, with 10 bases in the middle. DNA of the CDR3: TGTGCCAGCAGCGACGTGGTTTACGAGCAGTACTTC. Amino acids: CASSDVVYEQYF.

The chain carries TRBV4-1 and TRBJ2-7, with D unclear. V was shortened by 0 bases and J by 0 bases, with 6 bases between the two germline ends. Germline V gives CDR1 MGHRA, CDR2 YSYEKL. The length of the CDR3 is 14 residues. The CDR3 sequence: CASSQDISSYEQYF. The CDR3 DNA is TGCGCCAGCAGCCAAGATATAAGCTCCTACGAGCAGTACTTC.

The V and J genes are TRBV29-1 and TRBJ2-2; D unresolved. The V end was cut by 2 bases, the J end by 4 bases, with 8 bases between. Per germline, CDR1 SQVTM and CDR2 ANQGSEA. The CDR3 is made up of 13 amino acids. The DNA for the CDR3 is TGCAGCGTTGAAATGCAGGTCACCGGGGAGCTGTTTTTT. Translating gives CSVEMQVTGELFF.

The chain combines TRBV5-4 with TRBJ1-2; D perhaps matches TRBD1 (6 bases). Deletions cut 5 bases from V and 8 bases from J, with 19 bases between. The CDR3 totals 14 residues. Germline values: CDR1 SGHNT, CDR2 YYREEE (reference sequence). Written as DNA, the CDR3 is TGTGCCAGCAGTTTGAAGGGCACAGGGTACGGCTACACCTTC. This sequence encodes CASSLKGTGYGYTF.

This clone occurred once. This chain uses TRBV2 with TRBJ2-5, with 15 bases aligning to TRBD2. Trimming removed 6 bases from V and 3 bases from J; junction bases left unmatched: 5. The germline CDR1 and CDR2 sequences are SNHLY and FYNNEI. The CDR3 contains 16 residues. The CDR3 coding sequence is TGTGCCAGCAGGAAGAGGACTAGCGGGGGGGAAGAGACCCAGTACTTC. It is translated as CASRKRTSGGEETQYF.

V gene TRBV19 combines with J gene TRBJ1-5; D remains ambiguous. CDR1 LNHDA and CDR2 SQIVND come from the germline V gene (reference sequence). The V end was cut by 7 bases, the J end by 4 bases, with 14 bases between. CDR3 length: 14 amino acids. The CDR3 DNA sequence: TGTGCCAGTACCCTTGATGATTGGAATCAGCCCCAGCATTTT. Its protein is CASTLDDWNQPQHF.

CDR3 DNA sequence: TGCGCCAGCAGCCCCACGTATATCCGTGACTATGGCTACACCTTC. It codes for CASSPTYIRDYGYTF. The genes are TRBV5-1 and TRBJ1-2, with D unresolved. V gave up 4 bases and J gave up 3 bases, with 16 bases separating them. The CDR3 contains 15 residues. Germline CDR1 is SGHRS and CDR2 is YFSETQ.

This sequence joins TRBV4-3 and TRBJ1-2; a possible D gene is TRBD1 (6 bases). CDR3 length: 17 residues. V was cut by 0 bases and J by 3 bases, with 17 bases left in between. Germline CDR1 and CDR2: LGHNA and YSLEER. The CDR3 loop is CASSQDLPSTGYYGYTF. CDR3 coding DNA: TGCGCCAGCAGCCAAGATTTACCGTCGACAGGCTACTATGGCTACACCTTC.

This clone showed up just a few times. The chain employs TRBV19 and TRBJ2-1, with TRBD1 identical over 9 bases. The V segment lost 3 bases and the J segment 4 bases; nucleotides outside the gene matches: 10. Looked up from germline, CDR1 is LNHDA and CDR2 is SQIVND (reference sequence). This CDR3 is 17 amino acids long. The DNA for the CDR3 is TGTGCCAGTAGTATGGTGGTCGACAGGGGGGTATACAATGAGCAGTTCTTC. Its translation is CASSMVVDRGVYNEQFF.

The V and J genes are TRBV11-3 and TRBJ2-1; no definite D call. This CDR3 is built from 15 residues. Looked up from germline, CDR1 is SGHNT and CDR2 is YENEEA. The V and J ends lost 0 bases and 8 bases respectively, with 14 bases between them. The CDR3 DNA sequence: TGTGCCAGCAGCTTAGATGCGGCTATCGGTTATGAGCAGTTCTTC. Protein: CASSLDAAIGYEQFF.

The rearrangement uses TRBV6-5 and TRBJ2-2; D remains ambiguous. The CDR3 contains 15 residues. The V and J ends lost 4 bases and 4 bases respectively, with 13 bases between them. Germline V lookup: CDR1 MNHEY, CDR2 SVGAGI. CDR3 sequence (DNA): TGTGCCAGCAGTTGGGCAGGCCCAAGCACCGGGGAGCTGTTTTTT. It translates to CASSWAGPSTGELFF.

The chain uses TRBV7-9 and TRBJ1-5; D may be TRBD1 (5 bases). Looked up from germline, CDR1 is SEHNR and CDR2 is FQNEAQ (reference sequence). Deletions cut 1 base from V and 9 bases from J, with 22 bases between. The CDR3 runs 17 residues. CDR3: CASSLDFLGGAGTPQHF. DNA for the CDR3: TGTGCCAGCAGCTTAGATTTCTTGGGCGGGGCGGGTACGCCCCAGCATTTT.

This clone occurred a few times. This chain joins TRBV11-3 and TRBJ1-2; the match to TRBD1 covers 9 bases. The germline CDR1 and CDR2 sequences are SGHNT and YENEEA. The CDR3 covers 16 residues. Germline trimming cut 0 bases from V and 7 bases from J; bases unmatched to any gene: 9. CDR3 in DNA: TGTGCCAGCAGCTTAGATGATTGGACAGGGGAGAGTGGCTACACCTTC. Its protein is CASSLDDWTGESGYTF.

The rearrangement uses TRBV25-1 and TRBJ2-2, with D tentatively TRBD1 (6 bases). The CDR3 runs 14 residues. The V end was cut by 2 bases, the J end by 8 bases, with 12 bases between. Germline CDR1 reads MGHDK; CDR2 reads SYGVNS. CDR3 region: CASSERGSVGELFF. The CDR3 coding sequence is TGTGCCAGCAGTGAAAGGGGGTCTGTTGGGGAGCTGTTTTTT.

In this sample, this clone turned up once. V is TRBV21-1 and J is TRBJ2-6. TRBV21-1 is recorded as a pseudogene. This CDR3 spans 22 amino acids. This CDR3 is CASSFQVGVWASLTSGANVLTF. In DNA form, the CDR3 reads TGTGCCAGCAGTTTCCAAGTAGGGGTGTGGGCTAGCCTTACCTCTGGGGCCAACGTCCTGACTTTC.

Written as DNA, the CDR3 is TGCGCCAGCAGCCAAAGGGACAGGGCGGCCCCTGAAGCTTTCTTT. Translating it yields CASSQRDRAAPEAFF. The chain carries TRBV4-1 and TRBJ1-1; 9 positions agree with TRBD1. J lost 6 bases, V lost 2 bases, and 7 bases had no gene match. Germline V gene data show CDR1 as MGHRA and CDR2 as YSYEKL. The CDR3 totals 15 residues.

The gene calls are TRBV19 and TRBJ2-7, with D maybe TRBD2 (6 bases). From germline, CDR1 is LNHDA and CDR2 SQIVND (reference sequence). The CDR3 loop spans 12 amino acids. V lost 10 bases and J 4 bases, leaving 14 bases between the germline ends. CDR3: CATRGAIYEQYF. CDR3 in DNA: TGTGCCACCCGCGGGGCCATTTACGAGCAGTACTTC.

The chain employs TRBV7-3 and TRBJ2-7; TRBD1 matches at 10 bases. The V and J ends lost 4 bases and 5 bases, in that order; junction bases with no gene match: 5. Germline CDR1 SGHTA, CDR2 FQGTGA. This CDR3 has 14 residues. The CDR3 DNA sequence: TGTGCCAGCAGCTCAGGACAGGGGGTCAACGAGCAGTACTTC. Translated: CASSSGQGVNEQYF. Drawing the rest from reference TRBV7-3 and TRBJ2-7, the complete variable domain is GAGVSQTPSNKVTEKGKYVELRCDPISGHTALYWYRQSLGQGPEFLIYFQGTGAADDSGLPNDRFFAVRPEGSVSTLKIQRTERGDSAVYLCASSSGQGVNEQYFGPGTRLTVT.

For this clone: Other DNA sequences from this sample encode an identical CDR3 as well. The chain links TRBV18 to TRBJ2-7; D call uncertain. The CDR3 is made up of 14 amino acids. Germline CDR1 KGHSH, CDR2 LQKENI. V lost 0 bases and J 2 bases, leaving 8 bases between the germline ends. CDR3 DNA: TGTGCCAGCTCACCACCGGGCCAAGCCTACGAGCAGTACTTC. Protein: CASSPPGQAYEQYF.